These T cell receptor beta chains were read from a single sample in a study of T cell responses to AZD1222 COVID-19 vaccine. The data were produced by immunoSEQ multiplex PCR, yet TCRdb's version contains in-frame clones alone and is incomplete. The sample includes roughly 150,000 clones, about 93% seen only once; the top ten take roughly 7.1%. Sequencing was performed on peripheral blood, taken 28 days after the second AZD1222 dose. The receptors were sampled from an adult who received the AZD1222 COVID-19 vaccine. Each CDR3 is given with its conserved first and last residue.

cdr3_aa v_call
CASSLRSYSNQPQHF TRBV4-1
CACDWGAVNTEAFF TRBV30
CASRFGGTEAFF TRBV2
CASSLYRAVGYTF TRBV5-6
CASSLMGPSDYNEQFF TRBV7-3
CASRRGSYGYTF TRBV5-1
CASSLVIDMNTEAFF TRBV7-2
CASSQPGQDSYEQYF TRBV14
CASRGGLGNTEAFF TRBV19
CANVTGAYNEQFF TRBV10-1
CASSFRDTKSRPNTEAFF TRBV27
CASSLGLAEANEQFF TRBV7-2
CASSQQTGRNYDAFF TRBV4-1
CASSYGGNEQFF TRBV9
CASSPWAMRTYNEQFF TRBV7-3
CASSKIGGDEQFF TRBV4-3
CASSEDAGNAGELFF TRBV6-1
CASSSVKGRTEAFF TRBV11-2
CSATGNTEAFF TRBV20-1
CASSRRTGGANMAGELFF TRBV19
CAWNPWGYGYTF TRBV30
CASSKYNEQFF TRBV2
CASSESPYGYTF TRBV7-2
CATSRDLNGAFF TRBV15
CASSQGAVRGGNEQFF TRBV3-1/TRBV3-2
CASSQAPGGDSGNTIYF TRBV4-1
CSARTGAAEAFF TRBV29-1
CASSLTSLTNEKLFF TRBV18
CASRERRGLFYGYTF TRBV2
CASSGELPAGALGELFF TRBV7-9
CSVALFGNTEAFF TRBV29-1
CASSPSSTGGSRNTIYF TRBV9
CASREGHWDGYTF TRBV2
CASSLAPSSYNEQFF TRBV27
CASSQDKRGYTF TRBV14
CASRGGANVLTF TRBV19
CASSPIGVVDGYTF TRBV6-5
CASNRGGRGGDTQYF TRBV11-2
CASSEASGGSTDTQYF TRBV6-1
CACRGRDLGYTF TRBV30
CASSPAGVPGELFF TRBV7-3
CASSGNRGDEKLFF TRBV5-1